This T cell receptor (beta chain) was recorded in a study of blood T cells in healthy people across ages. The wider study: There was about one barcoded beta molecule captured by template switching per two T cells. Study conclusions and caveats: Whereas aged donors had fewer naive CD4+ cells, long-lived donors had more of them and higher diversity.

For the second PCR, which ran for roughly 6 to 11 cycles, a sample-barcoded 5' primer and a J-beta primer mix were used. Paired-end reads containing CDR3 totaled no fewer than 2.5 million for each sample. TCRdb re-derived calls from the 5' RACE reads in MiXCR, one entry per CDR3 protein. The table lists about 1.1 million distinct CDR3 sequences, more than 30% of them singletons, with around 13% in the top ten. Trimming removed 4 bases at V and 2 bases at J, with 11 bases between. From germline, CDR1 is LGHDT and CDR2 YNNKEL (reference sequence). The length of the CDR3 is 14 residues. The table lists this clonotype with a few counts. Its antigen is unknown.

This receptor was obtained from a young man in good health. The chain joins TRBV3-1 to TRBJ2-5; D perhaps matches TRBD2 (6 bases). Sequenced: blood. The CDR3 coding sequence is TGTGCCAGCAGCCTCCGGGACTTACAAGAGACCCAGTACTTC. This gives the protein CASSLRDLQETQYF.